The text below deals with one T cell receptor beta chain. This sample was included in a study of glioma-infiltrating T cells after dendritic cell vaccination. The V and J ends lost 2 bases and 3 bases respectively, with 15 bases between them. The CDR3 consists of 16 residues. The germline V gene encodes CDR1 SGDLS and CDR2 YYNGEE. Indicated time point: after dendritic cell vaccination, including at tumor progression/relapse. PBMC were collected before vaccination, two weeks after the third vaccination, and at progression. The repertoire was sequenced with immunoSEQ multiplex PCR; TCRdb's copy has only in-frame clones and lacks some. The sample holds approximately 48,000 clones, about nine tenths seen once.

The receptor was derived from a human donor with glioblastoma. The sample was blood, taken after dendritic cell vaccination. The chain couples TRBV9 to TRBJ1-3, with D perhaps matching TRBD1 (6 bases). The CDR3 bases are TGTGCCAGCAGCGTTTCATCAGGGGCCGGTGGAAACACCATATATTTT. Its translation: CASSVSSGAGGNTIYF.